This T cell receptor (beta chain) stems from a study of T cell responses to AZD1222 COVID-19 vaccine. Sequencing used immunoSEQ multiplex PCR; TCRdb keeps in-frame clones, though not all of them. The data hold around 100,000 clones, with around 85% observed a single time. The sequencing used peripheral blood, collected 28 days after the second AZD1222 dose. The clonotype originates from an adult who received the AZD1222 COVID-19 vaccine.

In DNA, the CDR3 is TGTGCCAGCAGTTACGAGGGGACCGCCTACGAGCAGTACTTC. Residues: CASSYEGTAYEQYF. This chain uses TRBV6-5 with TRBJ2-7, with D perhaps given as TRBD1 or TRBD2 (5 bases each). Germline V gives CDR1 MNHEY, CDR2 SVGAGI. This CDR3 has 14 amino acids. The ends were cut back, 2 bases at V and 2 bases at J, with 10 bases in the middle.